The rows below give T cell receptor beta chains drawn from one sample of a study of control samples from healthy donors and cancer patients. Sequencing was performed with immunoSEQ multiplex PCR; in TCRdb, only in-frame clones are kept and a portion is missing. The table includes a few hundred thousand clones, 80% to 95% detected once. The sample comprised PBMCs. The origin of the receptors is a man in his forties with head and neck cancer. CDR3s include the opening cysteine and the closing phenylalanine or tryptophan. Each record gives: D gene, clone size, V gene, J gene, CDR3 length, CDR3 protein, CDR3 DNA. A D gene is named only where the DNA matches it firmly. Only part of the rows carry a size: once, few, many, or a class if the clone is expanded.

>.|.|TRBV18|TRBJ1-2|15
CASAAGGQYNYGYTF
TGTGCCAGCGCGGCTGGAGGGCAATATAACTATGGCTACACCTTC
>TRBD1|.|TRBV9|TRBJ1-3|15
CASSPHRGPGNTIYF
TGTGCCAGCAGCCCACACAGGGGGCCTGGAAACACCATATATTTT
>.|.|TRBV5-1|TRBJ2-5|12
CASSLAQETQYF
TGCGCCAGCAGCTTGGCGCAAGAGACCCAGTACTTC
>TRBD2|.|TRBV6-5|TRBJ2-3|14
CASSSSGREDTQYF
TGTGCCAGCAGTTCTAGCGGGAGAGAGGATACGCAGTATTTT
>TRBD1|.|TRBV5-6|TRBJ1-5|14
CASSSDRANSPQHF
TGTGCCAGCAGCTCGGACAGGGCAAATTCGCCCCAGCATTTT
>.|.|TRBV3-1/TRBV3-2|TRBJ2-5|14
CASSPRTIQETQYF
TGTGCCAGCAGCCCCCGGACAATCCAAGAGACCCAGTACTTC
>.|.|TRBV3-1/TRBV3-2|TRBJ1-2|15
CASSQGFGGAYGYTF
TGTGCCAGCAGCCAAGGGTTTGGGGGAGCCTATGGCTACACCTTC
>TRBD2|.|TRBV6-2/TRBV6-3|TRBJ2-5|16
CASSSRRLAGRETQYF
TGTGCCAGCAGTTCCCGCCGACTAGCGGGTCGGGAGACCCAGTACTTC
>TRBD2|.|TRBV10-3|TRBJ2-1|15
CAITASGSLDNEQFF
TGTGCCATCACTGCTAGCGGGAGTCTTGACAATGAGCAGTTCTTC
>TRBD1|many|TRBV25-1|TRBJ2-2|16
CASRRQGVSNTGELFF
TGTGCCAGCAGGCGCCAGGGGGTATCGAACACCGGGGAGCTGTTTTTT
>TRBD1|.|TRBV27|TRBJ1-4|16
CASSFFNAGTGGKLFF
TGTGCCAGCAGTTTTTTCAACGCCGGGACAGGGGGAAAACTGTTTTTT
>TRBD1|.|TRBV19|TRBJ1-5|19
CASADPGTGGFLLGQPQHF
TGTGCCAGCGCCGACCCCGGGACAGGGGGCTTTCTGTTGGGTCAGCCCCAGCATTTT
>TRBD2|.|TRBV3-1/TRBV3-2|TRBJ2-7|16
CASSQDLGGGTYEQYF
TGTGCCAGCAGCCAAGATCTGGGGGGAGGGACTTACGAGCAGTACTTC
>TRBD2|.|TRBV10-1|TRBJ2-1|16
CASSEIKRGAYNEQFF
TGCGCCAGCAGTGAGATAAAGCGGGGGGCATACAATGAGCAGTTCTTC
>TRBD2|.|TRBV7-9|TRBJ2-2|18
CASSLVGTSGSNTGELFF
TGTGCCAGCAGCTTAGTAGGGACTAGCGGATCGAACACCGGGGAGCTGTTTTTT
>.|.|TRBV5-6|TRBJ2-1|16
CASSLSRGAYYNEQFF
TGTGCCAGCAGCTTGTCCCGGGGGGCTTACTACAATGAGCAGTTCTTC
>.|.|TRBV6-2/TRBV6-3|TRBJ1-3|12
CASSGQGNTIYF
TGTGCCAGCAGTGGACAGGGAAACACCATATATTTT
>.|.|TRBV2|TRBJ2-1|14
CASTLKRTDNEQFF
TGTGCCAGCACCCTCAAGAGGACGGACAATGAGCAGTTCTTC
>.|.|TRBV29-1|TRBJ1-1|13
CSVLTGTATEAFF
TGCAGCGTTCTCACAGGGACGGCCACTGAAGCTTTCTTT
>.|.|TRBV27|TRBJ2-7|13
CASSFGSDYEQYF
TGTGCCAGCAGTTTTGGTTCAGATTACGAGCAGTACTTC
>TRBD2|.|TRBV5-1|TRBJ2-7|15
CASSLAGTRDYEQYF
TGCGCCAGCAGCTTGGCCGGGACTAGGGACTACGAGCAGTACTTC
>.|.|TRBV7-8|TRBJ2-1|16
CASSLAEAGVYNEQFF
TGTGCCAGCAGCTTAGCAGAGGCGGGCGTCTACAATGAGCAGTTCTTC
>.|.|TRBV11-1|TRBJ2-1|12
CASTDGGNEQFF
TGTGCCAGCACCGATGGAGGCAATGAGCAGTTCTTC
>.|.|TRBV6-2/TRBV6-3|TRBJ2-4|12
CASSYREDIQYF
TGTGCCAGCAGTTACAGGGAGGACATTCAGTACTTC
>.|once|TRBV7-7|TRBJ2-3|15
CASSSQIGSTDTQYF
TGTGCTAGCAGCTCCCAGATCGGGAGCACAGATACGCAGTATTTT
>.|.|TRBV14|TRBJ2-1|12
CASSPTSYEQFF
TGTGCCAGCAGCCCAACGTCGTATGAGCAGTTCTTC
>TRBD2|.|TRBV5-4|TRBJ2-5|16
CASSTALAWGQETQYF
TGTGCCAGCAGCACCGCACTAGCGTGGGGCCAAGAGACCCAGTACTTC
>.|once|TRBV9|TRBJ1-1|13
CASSVDDGSEAFF
TGTGCCAGCAGCGTAGATGACGGGTCTGAAGCTTTCTTT
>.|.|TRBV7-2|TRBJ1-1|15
CASSYLWTANTEAFF
TGTGCCAGCAGCTATCTCTGGACAGCGAACACTGAAGCTTTCTTT
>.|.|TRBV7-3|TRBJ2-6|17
CASSLDRPSSGANVLTF
TGTGCCAGCAGCCTAGACAGGCCGAGCTCTGGGGCCAACGTCCTGACTTTC
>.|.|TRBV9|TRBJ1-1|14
CASSVEGGRTEAFF
TGTGCCAGCAGCGTAGAGGGGGGGCGTACTGAAGCTTTCTTT
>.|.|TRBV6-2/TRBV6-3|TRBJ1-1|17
CASSLSGGTHSNTEAFF
TGTGCCAGCAGTCTATCGGGTGGGACACACTCGAACACTGAAGCTTTCTTT
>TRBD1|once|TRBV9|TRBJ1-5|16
CASSPIRGLVNQPQHF
TGTGCCAGCAGCCCCATCAGGGGGCTGGTCAATCAGCCCCAGCATTTT
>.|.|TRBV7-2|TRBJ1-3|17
CASSLVGQRISGNTIYF
TGTGCCAGCAGCTTAGTTGGACAGAGGATCTCTGGAAACACCATATATTTT
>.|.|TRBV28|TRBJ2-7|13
CASLKDSSYEQYF
TGTGCCAGCCTGAAGGACAGTTCCTACGAGCAGTACTTC
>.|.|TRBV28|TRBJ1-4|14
CASSFRGLIEKLFF
TGTGCCAGCAGTTTTAGGGGGTTAATTGAAAAACTGTTTTTT
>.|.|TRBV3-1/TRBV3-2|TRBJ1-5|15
CASSQDAGARQPQHF
TGTGCCAGCAGCCAAGATGCAGGGGCCCGGCAGCCCCAGCATTTT
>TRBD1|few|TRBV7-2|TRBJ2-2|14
CASSSQGSLGELFF
TGTGCCAGCAGCTCACAGGGGAGCCTGGGGGAGCTGTTTTTT
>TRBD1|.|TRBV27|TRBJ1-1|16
CASSLSPGQSDTEAFF
TGTGCCAGCAGTTTAAGTCCGGGACAGTCGGATACTGAAGCTTTCTTT
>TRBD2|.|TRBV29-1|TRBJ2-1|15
CSVDQTSGREGEQFF
TGCAGCGTTGATCAAACTAGCGGGAGGGAGGGGGAGCAGTTCTTC
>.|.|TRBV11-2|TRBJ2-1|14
CASSLDTAGNEQFF
TGTGCCAGCAGCTTAGATACGGCGGGGAATGAGCAGTTCTTC
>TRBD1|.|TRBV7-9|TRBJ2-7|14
CASAPRDRVGEQYF
TGTGCCAGCGCCCCCAGGGACAGGGTTGGCGAGCAGTACTTC
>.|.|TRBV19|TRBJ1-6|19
CASSTADLRFRSYNSPLHF
TGTGCCAGTAGTACCGCTGACCTTAGGTTCCGCTCCTATAATTCACCCCTCCACTTT
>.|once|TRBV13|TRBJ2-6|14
CASSLASGANVLTF
TGTGCCAGCAGCTTAGCTTCTGGGGCCAACGTCCTGACTTTC
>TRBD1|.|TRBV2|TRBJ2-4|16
CASRAGTALAKNIQYF
TGTGCCAGCAGAGCTGGGACAGCCCTAGCCAAAAACATTCAGTACTTC
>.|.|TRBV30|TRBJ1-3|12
CAGSGFGNTIYF
TGTGCTGGCTCGGGGTTCGGAAACACCATATATTTT
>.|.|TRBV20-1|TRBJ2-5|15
CSASLMPPSLETQYF
TGCAGTGCTAGTTTAATGCCGCCGAGTCTCGAGACCCAGTACTTC
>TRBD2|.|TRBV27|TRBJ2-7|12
CASSFGGAEQYF
TGTGCCAGCAGTTTCGGGGGGGCCGAGCAGTACTTC
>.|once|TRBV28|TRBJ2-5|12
CAIRGGRETQYF
TGTGCCATCCGAGGAGGGAGGGAGACCCAGTACTTC
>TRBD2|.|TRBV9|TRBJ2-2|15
CASSVGGGRAGELFF
TGTGCCAGCAGCGTAGGAGGCGGGAGGGCCGGGGAGCTGTTTTTT
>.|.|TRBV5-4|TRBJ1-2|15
CASTLALGTVRSYTF
TGTGCCAGCACCTTAGCCCTGGGGACTGTAAGGAGCTACACCTTC
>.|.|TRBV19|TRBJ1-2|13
CASSITLVRGYTF
TGTGCCAGTAGTATTACCCTCGTTCGTGGCTACACCTTC
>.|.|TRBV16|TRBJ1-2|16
CASSPLRHTGPYGYTF
TGTGCCAGCAGCCCCCTTAGACACACCGGGCCTTATGGCTACACCTTC
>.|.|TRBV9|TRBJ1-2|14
CASSVDTGSYGYTF
TGTGCCAGCAGCGTAGATACAGGCTCCTATGGCTACACCTTC
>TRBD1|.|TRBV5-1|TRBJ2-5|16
CASSLKAGGRGETQYF
TGCGCCAGCAGCTTGAAGGCAGGGGGCCGGGGGGAGACCCAGTACTTC
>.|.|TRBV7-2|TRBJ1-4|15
CASSLFGGTNEKLFF
TGTGCCAGCAGCTTATTTGGGGGAACTAATGAAAAACTGTTTTTT
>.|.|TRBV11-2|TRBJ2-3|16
CASSSLGGGETDTQYF
TGTGCCAGCAGCTCCCTCGGCGGAGGAGAGACAGATACGCAGTATTTT